This T cell receptor beta chain was captured in a study of blood T cell repertoires in COVID-19. Losses at the gene ends were 6 bases for V and 5 bases for J; bases not matched to a gene: 9. Germline-derived CDR1 and CDR2 are KGHSH and LQKENI. The CDR3 extends over 15 amino acids. Per the original methods: The authors estimated nucleated cell counts from reference gene primer amplification. TCRdb keeps only in-frame clones here, not all; method: immunoSEQ multiplex PCR. That table is the source of V, J and clone size, and D and trimming were worked out from the DNA. The table records about 210,000 clones, about 76% of them present only once. The cohort comprised adults aged about 18 to 90 years residing in under 30 US areas. Allocation to cohorts depended on clinical history reported by the participants.

V is TRBV18 and J is TRBJ2-2; 7 bases match TRBD1. The sequence was collected from a woman aged 45-65 years with acute COVID-19. The source material was PBMCs or T cells enriched from blood (not recorded which). The chain's CDR3 is CASSLGQVETGELFF. The CDR3 DNA reads TGTGCCAGCTCTCTTGGACAGGTGGAGACCGGGGAGCTGTTTTTT.